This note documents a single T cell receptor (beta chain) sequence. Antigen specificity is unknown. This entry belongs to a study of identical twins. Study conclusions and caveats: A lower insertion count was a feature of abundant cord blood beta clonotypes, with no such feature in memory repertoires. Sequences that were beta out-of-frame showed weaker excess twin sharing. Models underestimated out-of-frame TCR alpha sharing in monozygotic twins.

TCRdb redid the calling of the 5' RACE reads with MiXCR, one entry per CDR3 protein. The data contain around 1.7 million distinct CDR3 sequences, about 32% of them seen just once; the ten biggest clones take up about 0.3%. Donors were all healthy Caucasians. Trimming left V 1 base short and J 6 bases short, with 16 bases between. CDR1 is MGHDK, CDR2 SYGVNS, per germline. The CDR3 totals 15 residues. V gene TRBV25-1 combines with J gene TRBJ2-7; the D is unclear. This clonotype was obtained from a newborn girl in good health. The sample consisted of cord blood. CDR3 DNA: TGTGCCAGCAGTGAATTGGGAACCCTTAACGGCGAGCAGTACTTC. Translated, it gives CASSELGTLNGEQYF.